This TCR beta chain was retrieved from a study of blood T cells in healthy people across ages. J gave up 2 bases and V 7 bases, and 6 bases lay outside the gene matches. The germline CDR1 and CDR2 sequences are LGHDT and YNNKEL (reference sequence). The CDR3 is 14 amino acids. A second PCR, run for roughly 7 to 11 cycles, used a sample-barcoded 5' primer plus a J-beta primer mix. TCRdb re-derived calls from the 5' RACE reads in MiXCR, one entry per CDR3 protein. This table has some 1.5 million distinct CDR3 sequences, roughly 27% appearing once. This clonotype was seen a handful of times. The antigen is undetermined. General observations from the study: A strong correlation was found between TCR beta diversity and the percentage of naive T cells. Versus aged donors, long-lived donors had higher diversity and more naive CD4+ cells. TCR beta diversity per million T cells fell roughly linearly with age. Changes in expanded clonotypes were possibly confounded, as the CMV status of donors was unknown.

The sequence was collected from a woman aged 25 to 45 in good health. Sequences were obtained from blood. V is TRBV3-1 and J is TRBJ2-3; 7 nucleotides line up with TRBD2. The CDR3 here is CASMGLADTDTQYF. CDR3 sequence (DNA): TGTGCCAGCATGGGCCTAGCGGACACAGATACGCAGTATTTT.